The 30 T cell receptor beta chains in this list originate from one sample, sequenced in a study of patients and donors after allogeneic stem cell transplantation. TCRdb fed the RT-PCR reads into MiXCR, producing one record per CDR3 protein. The sample lists roughly 940,000 distinct CDR3 sequences; under 20% were seen once. The sample taken for sequencing was blood, either unsorted or a sorted T cell fraction (not recorded which). All receptors derive from a human donor who was either an allogeneic HSCT recipient or a stem cell or donor lymphocyte infusion donor (not recorded which). It is not recorded whose cells these are; they may come from a transplant donor.

This rearrangement joins TRBV20-1 to TRBJ1-1; D is uncertain. The CDR3 runs to 13 residues. V was pared by 1 base and J by 6 bases, with 12 bases between. Per the germline V gene, CDR1 is DFQATT and CDR2 is SNEGSKA (reference sequence). DNA of the CDR3: TGCAGTGCTAGAGCCGGGGTAGCCCCTGAAGCTTTCTTT. It translates to CSARAGVAPEAFF.

The chain joins TRBV7-8 to TRBJ1-1; maybe TRBD1 (6 bases). V lost 3 bases, J lost 3 bases, and 14 bases lay in between. CDR3 size: 15 residues. Germline loops: CDR1 SGHVS, CDR2 FQNEAQ. The CDR3 nucleotides read TGTGCCAGCAGCTTCAGGGGTGGGCCCCACACTGAAGCTTTCTTT. It yields the protein CASSFRGGPHTEAFF.

This clonotype was detected ten times or more. V is TRBV5-1 and J is TRBJ2-2; TRBD2 agrees at 7 bases. V lost 4 bases, J lost 1 base, and 4 bases stayed unmatched. The length of the CDR3 is 15 residues. Germline loops: CDR1 SGHRS, CDR2 YFSETQ. The CDR3 sequence: CASSPGLMNTGELFF. The CDR3 region has the DNA TGCGCCAGCAGCCCGGGACTAATGAACACCGGGGAGCTGTTTTTT.

This clonotype appeared a few times. The V and J genes are TRBV5-1 and TRBJ2-5; D may be TRBD1 (5 bases). Germline V lookup: CDR1 SGHRS, CDR2 YFSETQ. V lost 0 bases, J lost 4 bases, and 10 bases lay in between. The CDR3 loop spans 14 amino acids. CDR3 coding DNA: TGCGCCAGCAGCTTGGAGGGGCGAGGAGAGACCCAGTACTTC. Its translation is CASSLEGRGETQYF.

This clonotype has only a few counts. The chain recombines TRBV7-6 with TRBJ2-7; a possible D gene is TRBD1 (5 bases). This CDR3 is built from 16 residues. Germline V gene sequence: CDR1 SGHVS, CDR2 FNYEAQ. Trimming shortened V by 0 bases and J by 3 bases, and 15 bases separated the two germline ends. Here the CDR3 reads CASSLAQTGTFYEQYF. DNA for the CDR3: TGTGCCAGCAGCTTAGCGCAAACAGGAACCTTCTACGAGCAGTACTTC.

This clonotype came up a few times. The rearrangement links TRBV20-1 to TRBJ2-3; 14 bases agree with TRBD2. The germline CDR1 and CDR2 sequences are DFQATT and SNEGSKA (reference sequence). The length of the CDR3 is 20 residues. V was pared by 3 bases and J by 0 bases, with 14 bases of the junction left unmatched. Written as DNA, the CDR3 is TGCAGTGCTAGGATGGGACTAGCGGGAGAGGACGGCAGGAGCACAGATACGCAGTATTTT. It codes for CSARMGLAGEDGRSTDTQYF.

The V call is TRBV5-1, the J call TRBJ1-2; 10 bases fit TRBD1. This CDR3 contains 14 residues. The germline gives CDR1 SGHRS, CDR2 YFSETQ. V shed 6 bases, J shed 3 bases, and the junction held 5 bases outside the gene matches. CDR3 nucleotides: TGCGCCAGCACCACGGGACAGGGGTACTATGGCTACACCTTC. This sequence encodes CASTTGQGYYGYTF. Supplemented by reference TRBV5-1 and TRBJ1-2, the full variable domain reads KAGVTQTPRYLIKTRGQQVTLSCSPISGHRSVSWYQQTPGQGLQFLFEYFSETQRNKGNFPGRFSGRQFSNSRSEMNVSTLELGDSALYLCASTTGQGYYGYTFGSGTRLTVV.

As DNA, the CDR3 is TGCGCCAGCAGCCCCGACTATCTAGGTCAGTTCTTC. Its translation is CASSPDYLGQFF. The chain joins TRBV5-1 to TRBJ2-1; weak D call: TRBD2 (5 bases). Germline CDR1 SGHRS, CDR2 YFSETQ. This CDR3 is built from 12 residues. Deletions cut 4 bases from V and 13 bases from J, with 15 bases between.

V is TRBV6-2 or TRBV6-3 and J is TRBJ2-6; D call uncertain. The germline CDR1 and CDR2 sequences are MNHEY and SVGEGT. The CDR3 runs to 15 residues. V was trimmed by 5 bases and J by 1 base, leaving 9 bases between them. The DNA for the CDR3 is TGTGCCAGCAGTCCCGGAACGTCTGGGGCCAACGTCCTGACTTTC. Translation gives CASSPGTSGANVLTF.

This clonotype appeared many times. The genes are TRBV29-1 and TRBJ2-7, with D perhaps TRBD1 (6 bases). The germline V and J ends were trimmed by 6 bases and 3 bases, with 18 bases remaining between them. CDR1 is SQVTM, CDR2 ANQGSEA, per germline. The CDR3 contains 14 residues. The DNA of the CDR3 is TGCAGCGTAGTACCGGACAGACTGGGCTACGAGCAGTACTTC. The encoded protein is CSVVPDRLGYEQYF.

This clonotype appeared a few times. The CDR3 DNA follows: TGCGCCAGCAGCTTGTTTCCGGGGCCCAAGGTAGAGACCCAGTACTTC. This gives the protein CASSLFPGPKVETQYF. The gene calls are TRBV5-1 and TRBJ2-5; D possibly matches TRBD1 or TRBD2 (5 bases each). Deletions cut 1 base from V and 4 bases from J, with 17 bases between. In germline, CDR1 is SGHRS, CDR2 YFSETQ. The CDR3 sequence is 16 residues long.

This clonotype has just a few counts. The gene calls are TRBV11-2 and TRBJ2-1; D is unresolved. The CDR3 has 15 amino acids. V was trimmed by 0 bases and J by 4 bases, leaving 10 bases between them. The germline gives CDR1 SGHAT, CDR2 FQNNGV. The CDR3 reads CASSLDLSMYNEQFF. The CDR3 region has the DNA TGTGCCAGCAGCTTAGATCTAAGTATGTACAATGAGCAGTTCTTC.

The chain links TRBV7-6 to TRBJ2-3; 11 positions agree with TRBD1. CDR1 SGHVS and CDR2 FNYEAQ come from the germline V gene. CDR3 length: 19 amino acids. Germline trimming cut 8 bases from V and 0 bases from J; bases unmatched to any gene: 16. The CDR3 DNA sequence: TGTGCCAGCGCGAAAGGGGGACAGGGGGACCGACGAAGCACAGATACGCAGTATTTT. This encodes CASAKGGQGDRRSTDTQYF. The variable domain in full, with the rest retrieved from reference TRBV7-6 and TRBJ2-3, is GAGVSQSPRYKVTKRGQDVALRCDPISGHVSLYWYRQALGQGPEFLTYFNYEAQQDKSGLPNDRFSAERPEGSISTLTIQRTEQRDSAMYRCASAKGGQGDRRSTDTQYFGPGTRLTVL.

This clonotype was observed once. This rearrangement joins TRBV5-1 to TRBJ1-4; D may be TRBD1 (5 bases). V lost 0 bases and J lost 5, with 8 bases in between. Germline CDR1 is SGHRS and CDR2 is YFSETQ. The CDR3 is made up of 14 amino acids. CDR3 region: CASSLGTKNEKLFF. For the CDR3, the DNA is TGCGCCAGCAGCTTGGGGACAAAAAATGAAAAACTGTTTTTT.

This clonotype was seen only a few times. The rearrangement joins TRBV20-1 to TRBJ2-7; no definite D call. Looked up from germline, CDR1 is DFQATT and CDR2 is SNEGSKA (reference sequence). The CDR3 covers 14 residues. Trimming removed 1 base from V and 3 bases from J, with 13 bases in between. The CDR3: CSARAHRPDYEQYF. CDR3 DNA sequence: TGCAGTGCTAGAGCCCATCGACCCGACTACGAGCAGTACTTC.

The CDR3 DNA reads as TGCGCCAGCAGCAGGACAGGGGCGCTCACCGGGGAGCTGTTTTTT. This translates into CASSRTGALTGELFF. The chain joins TRBV5-1 to TRBJ2-2; TRBD1 agrees at 9 bases. CDR1 and CDR2 (germline): SGHRS, YFSETQ. The V gene end was trimmed by 4 bases and the J gene end by 4 bases; junction bases not matched to a gene: 5. The length of the CDR3 is 15 residues.

The chain recombines TRBV20-1 with TRBJ2-3, with 10 positions matching TRBD2. Losses at the gene ends were 5 bases for V and 6 bases for J; bases not matched to a gene: 2. This CDR3 has 12 residues. CDR1 is DFQATT, CDR2 SNEGSKA, per germline (reference sequence). The CDR3 nucleotides read TGCAGTGCTGGGACTAGCGCCGATACGCAGTATTTT. It specifies CSAGTSADTQYF.

This clonotype was found a few times. The rearrangement links TRBV2 to TRBJ2-1; D might be TRBD2 (6 bases). Germline V CDR1 and CDR2: SNHLY, FYNNEI. Deletions cut 3 bases from V and 4 bases from J, with 10 bases between. The CDR3 loop spans 14 amino acids. CDR3 nucleotides: TGTGCCAGCAGTGACCGGACTATTTACAATGAGCAGTTCTTC. Its translation is CASSDRTIYNEQFF.

The chain joins TRBV6-1 to TRBJ2-1; D is possibly TRBD1 (5 bases). The CDR3 runs 13 residues. The V end was cut by 6 bases, the J end by 4 bases, with 10 bases between. The germline V gene encodes CDR1 MNHNS and CDR2 SASEGT. DNA of the CDR3: TGTGCCAGCAGCCGTCACAGGTACAATGAGCAGTTCTTC. It specifies CASSRHRYNEQFF.

The CDR3 sequence: CASSGVGTGANVLTF. In nucleotides, the CDR3 is TGTGCCAGCAGTGGGGTGGGGACTGGGGCCAACGTCCTGACTTTC. The genes are TRBV12-3 or TRBV12-4 and TRBJ2-6; D remains unclear. V lost 5 bases and J lost 2, with 10 bases in between. CDR3 length: 15 residues.

This clonotype is a singleton in its sample. The genes are TRBV27 and TRBJ2-5, with a possible D match to TRBD1 (5 bases). CDR1 MNHEY and CDR2 SMNVEV come from the germline V gene (reference sequence). The CDR3 contains 13 residues. V shed 3 bases and J shed 11 bases, with 16 bases lying between them. CDR3 coding DNA: TGTGCCAGCAGTTTTGGGGCACTCTCCCCTCAGTACTTC. Amino acid sequence: CASSFGALSPQYF.

This clonotype came up a few times. This chain links TRBV3-1 with TRBJ2-7; D ambiguous. This CDR3 has 12 amino acids. V was pared by 7 bases and J by 3 bases, with 10 bases between. The germline V gene encodes CDR1 LGHDT and CDR2 YNNKEL (reference sequence). The CDR3 is CASTLKGYEQYF. CDR3 bases: TGTGCCAGCACTCTAAAGGGCTACGAGCAGTACTTC.

V usage is TRBV5-1 and J usage is TRBJ1-2, with D unclear. Deletions cut 4 bases from V and 0 bases from J, with 13 bases between. The CDR3 is 15 amino acids. In germline, CDR1 is SGHRS, CDR2 YFSETQ. The CDR3 coding sequence is TGCGCCAGCAGCCGGGTGGCACATACTAACTATGGCTACACCTTC. Protein: CASSRVAHTNYGYTF. The entire variable domain, with the rest obtained from reference TRBV5-1 and TRBJ1-2, is as follows: KAGVTQTPRYLIKTRGQQVTLSCSPISGHRSVSWYQQTPGQGLQFLFEYFSETQRNKGNFPGRFSGRQFSNSRSEMNVSTLELGDSALYLCASSRVAHTNYGYTFGSGTRLTVV.

The chain has TRBV7-8 and TRBJ2-1; D possibly corresponds to TRBD2 (5 bases). Germline V gene sequence: CDR1 SGHVS, CDR2 FQNEAQ. This CDR3 contains 13 residues. V shed 9 bases and J shed 1 base, with 10 bases lying between them. The CDR3 loop reads CARAPGSYNEQFF. CDR3 coding DNA: TGTGCCAGGGCGCCGGGGTCCTACAATGAGCAGTTCTTC.

This rearrangement joins TRBV7-9 to TRBJ1-2, with D possibly matching TRBD1 (5 bases). The V gene lost 4 bases and the J gene lost 6 bases, with 18 bases spanning the gap. CDR3 size: 15 residues. Germline V gene data show CDR1 as SEHNR and CDR2 as FQNEAQ (reference sequence). DNA for the CDR3: TGTGCCAGCAGCTCCAGGGAATCCGGAATAAATGGCTACACCTTC. The encoded protein is CASSSRESGINGYTF.

This clonotype is a singleton in its sample. The CDR3 bases are TGTGCCAGCTCCCCAGTACACTGGGAATCCTACAATGAGCAGTTCTTC. Amino acids: CASSPVHWESYNEQFF. The chain is built from TRBV18 and TRBJ2-1, with D hard to call. Germline assignment: CDR1 KGHSH and CDR2 LQKENI. V was clipped by 6 bases and J by 1 base, with 16 bases between them. The CDR3 sequence is 16 residues long.

The chain links TRBV5-5 to TRBJ1-4; 7 nucleotides align to TRBD1. Per the germline V gene, CDR1 is SGHKS and CDR2 is YYEKEE (reference sequence). V lost 6 bases and J lost 8; bases outside the gene matches: 7. The CDR3 consists of 13 residues. CDR3 DNA sequence: TGTGCCAGCACCTACAGGGGTGAGGAAAAACTGTTTTTT. Translated, it gives CASTYRGEEKLFF.

The rearrangement links TRBV12-3 or TRBV12-4 to TRBJ2-6; D is undetermined. This CDR3 has 17 residues. Trimming cost V 2 bases and J 2 bases, with 13 bases left between them. The DNA for the CDR3 is TGTGCCAGCAGTTTACTACCCACAGTAGCTGGGGCCAACGTCCTGACTTTC. It codes for CASSLLPTVAGANVLTF.

V and J are TRBV5-1 and TRBJ2-3; possibly TRBD2 for D (5 bases). Deletions cut 4 bases from V and 2 bases from J, with 17 bases between. CDR1 is SGHRS and CDR2 is YFSETQ in the germline V gene. The length of the CDR3 is 16 residues. The CDR3 here is CASSPGNRGVTDTQYF. The CDR3 DNA follows: TGCGCCAGCAGCCCCGGTAATCGGGGTGTCACAGATACGCAGTATTTT. Combining the CDR3 with reference TRBV5-1 and TRBJ2-3 gives the whole variable domain KAGVTQTPRYLIKTRGQQVTLSCSPISGHRSVSWYQQTPGQGLQFLFEYFSETQRNKGNFPGRFSGRQFSNSRSEMNVSTLELGDSALYLCASSPGNRGVTDTQYFGPGTRLTVL.

The chain is built from TRBV7-9 and TRBJ1-1; 8 positions agree with TRBD1. V lost 6 bases, J lost 1 base, and 10 bases stayed unmatched. CDR3 size: 16 residues. Germline V CDR1 and CDR2: SEHNR, FQNEAQ (reference sequence). The CDR3 protein is CASRARQGTGNTEAFF. In nucleotides, the CDR3 is TGTGCCAGCAGGGCCCGACAGGGGACAGGGAACACTGAAGCTTTCTTT.